This record covers a single T cell receptor (beta chain). Its antigen is not identified. The ends were cut back, 6 bases at V and 1 base at J, with 15 bases in the middle. Looked up from germline, CDR1 is LNHDA and CDR2 is SQIVND (reference sequence). The CDR3 length is 16 residues. This entry belongs to a study of long-term antiretroviral therapy in people with HIV. Study-level results: Among HIV repertoires, CDR3 length ranges were narrower than those of controls. Repertoire composition at all time points was dominated by clones that had expanded before ART. Information pertaining to ART adherence, viral resistance or therapeutic modifications was not obtained.

The authors ran the immunoSEQ assay, v3.0, at survey level. In sequencing, about 40,000-50,000 T-cell genomes per sample were targeted. The data were produced by immunoSEQ multiplex PCR, yet TCRdb's version contains in-frame clones alone and is incomplete. The data show 30,000 to 40,000 clones, around 82% seen once. The input for sequencing was unsorted PBMCs, taken 0.4 years before starting antiretroviral therapy. The source is a man aged 18 to 30 with HIV. The chain recombines TRBV19 with TRBJ2-2; D is perhaps TRBD2 (7 bases). This CDR3 is CASRPQGRGNTGELFF. The CDR3 DNA follows: TGTGCCAGTAGACCCCAGGGGAGGGGGAACACCGGGGAGCTGTTTTTT.